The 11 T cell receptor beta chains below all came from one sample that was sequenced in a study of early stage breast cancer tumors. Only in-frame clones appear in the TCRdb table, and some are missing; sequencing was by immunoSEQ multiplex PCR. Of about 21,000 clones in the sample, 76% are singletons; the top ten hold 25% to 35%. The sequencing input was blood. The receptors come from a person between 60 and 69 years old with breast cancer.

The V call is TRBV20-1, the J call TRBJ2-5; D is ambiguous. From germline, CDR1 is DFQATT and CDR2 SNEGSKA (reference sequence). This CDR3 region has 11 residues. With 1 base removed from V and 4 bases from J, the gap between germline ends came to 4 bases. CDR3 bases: TGCAGTGCTAGAGCGACAGAGACCCAGTACTTC. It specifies CSARATETQYF.

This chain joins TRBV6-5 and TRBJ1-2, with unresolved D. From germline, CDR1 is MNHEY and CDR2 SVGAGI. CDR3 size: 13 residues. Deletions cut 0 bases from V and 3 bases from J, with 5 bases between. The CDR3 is CASSYSTDYGYTF. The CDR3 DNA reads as TGTGCCAGCAGTTACTCGACGGACTATGGCTACACCTTC.

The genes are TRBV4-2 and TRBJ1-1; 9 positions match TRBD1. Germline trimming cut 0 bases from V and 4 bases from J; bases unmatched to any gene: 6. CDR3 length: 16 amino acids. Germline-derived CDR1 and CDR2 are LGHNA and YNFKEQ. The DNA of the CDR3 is TGTGCCAGCAGCCAAGAAAACAGGGGGCCTGGCACTGAAGCTTTCTTT. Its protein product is CASSQENRGPGTEAFF.

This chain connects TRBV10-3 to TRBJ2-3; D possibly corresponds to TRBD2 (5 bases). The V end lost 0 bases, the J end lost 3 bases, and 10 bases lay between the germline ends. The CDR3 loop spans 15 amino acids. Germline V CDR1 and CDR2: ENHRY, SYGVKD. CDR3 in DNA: TGTGCCATCAGTGAGTCGAGAGGGCTTACAGATACGCAGTATTTT. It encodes CAISESRGLTDTQYF.

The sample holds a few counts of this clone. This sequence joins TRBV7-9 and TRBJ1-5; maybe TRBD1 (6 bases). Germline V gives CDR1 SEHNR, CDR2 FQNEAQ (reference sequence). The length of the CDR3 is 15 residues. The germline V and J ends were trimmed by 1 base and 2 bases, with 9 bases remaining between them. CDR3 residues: CASSLDRVGNQPQHF. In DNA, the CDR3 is TGTGCCAGCAGCTTAGACAGGGTTGGCAATCAGCCCCAGCATTTT.

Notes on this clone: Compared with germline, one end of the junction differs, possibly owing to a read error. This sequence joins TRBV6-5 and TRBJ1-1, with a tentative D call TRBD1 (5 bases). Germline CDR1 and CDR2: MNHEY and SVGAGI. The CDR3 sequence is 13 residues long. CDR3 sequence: CASSRAGNAEAFF. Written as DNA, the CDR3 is TGTGCCAGCAGCCGCGCAGGGAACGCTGAAGCTTTCTTT.

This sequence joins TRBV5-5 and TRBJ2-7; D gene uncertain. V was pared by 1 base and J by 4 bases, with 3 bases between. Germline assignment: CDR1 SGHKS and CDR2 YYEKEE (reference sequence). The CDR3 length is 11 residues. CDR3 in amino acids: CASSLKYEQYF. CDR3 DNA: TGTGCCAGCAGCTTGAAATACGAGCAGTACTTC. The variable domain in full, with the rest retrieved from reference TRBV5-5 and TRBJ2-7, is DAGVTQSPTHLIKTRGQQVTLRCSPISGHKSVSWYQQVLGQGPQFIFQYYEKEERGRGNFPDRFSARQFPNYSSELNVNALLLGDSALYLCASSLKYEQYFGPGTRLTVT.

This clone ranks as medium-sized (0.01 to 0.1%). The CDR3 region has the DNA TGTGCCAGCAGTTTATACCCACCACAGGGGGCAACCTACGAGCAGTACTTC. Its translation: CASSLYPPQGATYEQYF. The chain employs TRBV27 and TRBJ2-7, with 9 bases that match TRBD1. V gave up 1 base and J gave up 2 bases; unmatched junction bases: 9. Germline CDR1 and CDR2: MNHEY and SMNVEV (reference sequence). The CDR3 has 17 residues.

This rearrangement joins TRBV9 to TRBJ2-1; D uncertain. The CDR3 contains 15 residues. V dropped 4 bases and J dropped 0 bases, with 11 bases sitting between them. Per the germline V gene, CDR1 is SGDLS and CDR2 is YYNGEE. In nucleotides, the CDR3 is TGTGCCAGCAGCACTCTAGGGTTCTCCTACAATGAGCAGTTCTTC. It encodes CASSTLGFSYNEQFF.

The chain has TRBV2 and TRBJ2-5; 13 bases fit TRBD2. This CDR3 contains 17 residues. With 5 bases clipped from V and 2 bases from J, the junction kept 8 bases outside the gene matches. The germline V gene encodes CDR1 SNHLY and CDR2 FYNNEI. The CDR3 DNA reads TGTGCCAGCAGTTGGCTGACTAGCGGGGGGTTACAAGAGACCCAGTACTTC. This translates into CASSWLTSGGLQETQYF.

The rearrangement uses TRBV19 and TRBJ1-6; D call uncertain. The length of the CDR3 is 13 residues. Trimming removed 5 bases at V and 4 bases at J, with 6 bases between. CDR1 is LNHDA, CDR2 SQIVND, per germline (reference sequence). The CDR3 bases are TGTGCCAGTAGTCAAGAGTATAATTCACCCCTCCACTTT. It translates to CASSQEYNSPLHF. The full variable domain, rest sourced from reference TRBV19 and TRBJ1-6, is DGGITQSPKYLFRKEGQNVTLSCEQNLNHDAMYWYRQDPGQGLRLIYYSQIVNDFQKGDIAEGYSVSREKKESFPLTVTSAQKNPTAFYLCASSQEYNSPLHFGNGTRLTVT.